This record concerns one TCR beta chain sequence. Its antigen remains unidentified. The data originate from a study of blood T cells in healthy people across ages. It was with a sample-barcoded 5' primer and a J-beta primer mix that a second PCR of roughly 7 to 12 cycles was run. Every individual sample yielded 2.5 million or more paired-end reads (each containing CDR3). TCRdb re-analysed the 5' RACE reads in MiXCR, keeping a single row per CDR3 protein. There are over 500,000 distinct CDR3 sequences in the sample; about 50% occur only once, and roughly 13% lies in the top ten. Study-level points and caveats: The study regarded diversity estimates from one million T cells as underestimates. As naive T cell percentage varied, TCR beta diversity correlated strongly with it.

Aged about 6 to 95, donors were systemically healthy Caucasians from Russia. The receptor was derived from an elderly woman in good health. The sample consisted of blood.

CDR3 region: CASSLDGTGVSPLHF. In nucleotides, the CDR3 is TGTGCCAGCAGCTTAGACGGGACAGGGGTATCACCCCTCCACTTT. The chain joins TRBV7-2 to TRBJ1-6, with TRBD1 matching 10 bases. J was trimmed by 10 bases and V by 1 base; bases with no gene match: 4. The CDR3 is made up of 15 amino acids. Germline CDR1 and CDR2: SGHTA and FQGNSA.